This is a list of T cell receptor beta chains from one sample in a study of patients and donors after allogeneic stem cell transplantation. TCRdb re-called the RT-PCR reads through MiXCR, storing one row per CDR3 protein. The sample has about 200,000 distinct CDR3 sequences, about 40% seen once. Sequencing used blood, either unsorted or a sorted T cell fraction (not recorded which). The receptors were sampled from a human donor who was either an allogeneic HSCT recipient or a stem cell or donor lymphocyte infusion donor (not recorded which). It is not recorded whose cells these are; they may come from a transplant donor. Each CDR3 is given with its conserved first and last residue. A D gene is named only where the DNA matches it firmly. Expanded clones get a size class; other rows say once, few or many, or leave the size out.

j_gene: TRBJ1-1
v_gene: TRBV20-1
abundance: NA
d_gene: NA
CDR3aa: CSAREVGREFTEAFF
CDR3nt: TGCAGTGCTAGAGAGGTGGGCAGGGAATTCACTGAAGCTTTCTTT

j_gene: TRBJ2-7
v_gene: TRBV5-1
abundance: few
d_gene: TRBD2
CDR3aa: CASSPETSGRFYEQYF
CDR3nt: TGCGCCAGCAGCCCGGAGACTAGCGGGAGATTCTACGAGCAGTACTTC

j_gene: TRBJ2-1
v_gene: TRBV3-1
abundance: NA
d_gene: NA
CDR3aa: CASSQGDPRDDEQFF
CDR3nt: TGTGCCAGCAGCCAAGGGGACCCACGAGACGATGAGCAGTTCTTC

j_gene: TRBJ2-1
v_gene: TRBV4-2
abundance: NA
d_gene: TRBD2
CDR3aa: CASSQINGRVVDEQFF
CDR3nt: TGTGCCAGCAGCCAAATAAACGGGAGGGTCGTCGATGAGCAGTTCTTC

j_gene: TRBJ2-2
v_gene: TRBV12-3/TRBV12-4
abundance: NA
d_gene: TRBD2
CDR3aa: CASSSPGKLAVTGELFF
CDR3nt: TGTGCCAGCAGTTCTCCGGGGAAACTAGCGGTAACCGGGGAGCTGTTTTTT

j_gene: TRBJ2-5
v_gene: TRBV7-8
abundance: NA
d_gene: NA
CDR3aa: CASSLTGIQETQYF
CDR3nt: TGTGCCAGCAGCTTAACCGGGATCCAAGAGACCCAGTACTTC

j_gene: TRBJ2-7
v_gene: TRBV6-2/TRBV6-3
abundance: NA
d_gene: NA
CDR3aa: CASSYSSRSYEQYF
CDR3nt: TGTGCCAGCAGTTACTCTTCTAGGAGTTACGAGCAGTACTTC

j_gene: TRBJ1-2
v_gene: TRBV3-1
abundance: many
d_gene: NA
CDR3aa: CASSQAQINYGYTF
CDR3nt: TGTGCCAGCAGCCAAGCCCAGATTAACTATGGCTACACCTTC

j_gene: TRBJ1-5
v_gene: TRBV20-1
abundance: NA
d_gene: NA
CDR3aa: CSARRPDQPQHF
CDR3nt: TGCAGTGCTAGGCGGCCTGATCAGCCCCAGCATTTT

j_gene: TRBJ2-1
v_gene: TRBV5-1
abundance: NA
d_gene: TRBD2
CDR3aa: CASSYQRLAGDNEQFF
CDR3nt: TGCGCCAGCAGCTACCAGAGACTAGCGGGAGACAATGAGCAGTTCTTC

j_gene: TRBJ2-3
v_gene: TRBV15
abundance: few
d_gene: NA
CDR3aa: CATSRVAAPTDTQYF
CDR3nt: TGTGCCACCAGCAGAGTAGCGGCCCCCACAGATACGCAGTATTTT

j_gene: TRBJ2-1
v_gene: TRBV28
abundance: NA
d_gene: NA
CDR3aa: CASSFVVVGEQFF
CDR3nt: TGTGCCAGCAGTTTCGTAGTAGTGGGTGAGCAGTTCTTC

j_gene: TRBJ1-1
v_gene: TRBV4-3
abundance: NA
d_gene: TRBD1
CDR3aa: CASRPGGGEAFF
CDR3nt: TGCGCCAGCAGACCAGGGGGGGGTGAAGCTTTCTTT

j_gene: TRBJ2-7
v_gene: TRBV6-2/TRBV6-3
abundance: NA
d_gene: TRBD2
CDR3aa: CASRTAGMGGSSYEQYF
CDR3nt: TGTGCCAGCAGGACCGCAGGGATGGGCGGGAGTTCTTACGAGCAGTACTTC

j_gene: TRBJ2-1
v_gene: TRBV6-2/TRBV6-3
abundance: few
d_gene: NA
CDR3aa: CASSFSQLVF
CDR3nt: TGTGCCAGCAGTTTCAGTCAATTGGTCTTC

j_gene: TRBJ1-1
v_gene: TRBV2
abundance: NA
d_gene: NA
CDR3aa: CASSAREGSEAFF
CDR3nt: TGTGCCAGCAGTGCGCGGGAGGGGTCGGAAGCTTTCTTT

j_gene: TRBJ2-2
v_gene: TRBV12-3/TRBV12-4
abundance: few
d_gene: NA
CDR3aa: CASSAQGLGTGELFF
CDR3nt: TGTGCCAGCAGCGCGCAGGGGCTGGGCACCGGGGAGCTGTTTTTT

j_gene: TRBJ1-6
v_gene: TRBV10-3
abundance: NA
d_gene: NA
CDR3aa: CAISELQYNSPLHF
CDR3nt: TGTGCCATCAGTGAGCTACAATACAATTCACCCCTCCACTTT

j_gene: TRBJ1-2
v_gene: TRBV6-5
abundance: NA
d_gene: NA
CDR3aa: CASSYANGGRDGYTF
CDR3nt: TGTGCCAGCAGTTATGCGAATGGGGGTAGGGATGGCTACACCTTC

j_gene: TRBJ2-3
v_gene: TRBV4-3
abundance: many
d_gene: NA
CDR3aa: CASSQGGANTDTQYF
CDR3nt: TGCGCCAGCAGCCAAGGCGGGGCTAATACAGATACGCAGTATTTT

j_gene: TRBJ2-1
v_gene: TRBV12-3/TRBV12-4
abundance: NA
d_gene: TRBD2
CDR3aa: CASIPRGGAGSYNEQFF
CDR3nt: TGTGCCAGCATCCCCCGGGGGGGGGCCGGCTCCTACAATGAGCAGTTCTTC

j_gene: TRBJ1-1
v_gene: TRBV9
abundance: few
d_gene: TRBD1
CDR3aa: CASSARQGLTEAFF
CDR3nt: TGTGCCAGCAGCGCGAGACAGGGGCTCACTGAAGCTTTCTTT

j_gene: TRBJ2-7
v_gene: TRBV4-2
abundance: NA
d_gene: NA
CDR3aa: CASSQDRAYEQYF
CDR3nt: TGTGCCAGCAGCCAAGATCGCGCCTACGAGCAGTACTTC

j_gene: TRBJ1-6
v_gene: TRBV30
abundance: NA
d_gene: NA
CDR3aa: CAWGPSDNSPLHF
CDR3nt: TGTGCCTGGGGACCTTCCGATAATTCACCCCTCCACTTT

j_gene: TRBJ1-3
v_gene: TRBV12-3/TRBV12-4
abundance: NA
d_gene: NA
CDR3aa: CASGERSSGNTIYF
CDR3nt: TGTGCCAGCGGGGAAAGGTCCTCTGGAAACACCATATATTTT

j_gene: TRBJ1-3
v_gene: TRBV6-5
abundance: NA
d_gene: NA
CDR3aa: CASSRDFSQVGNTIYF
CDR3nt: TGTGCCAGCAGTCGGGATTTCTCACAGGTCGGAAACACCATATATTTT

j_gene: TRBJ1-1
v_gene: TRBV7-2
abundance: few
d_gene: NA
CDR3aa: CASSSPGDGKAFF
CDR3nt: TGTGCCAGCAGCTCCCCCGGGGACGGGAAAGCTTTCTTT

j_gene: TRBJ1-4
v_gene: TRBV4-3
abundance: NA
d_gene: NA
CDR3aa: CASSQDPAGLTNEKLFF
CDR3nt: TGCGCCAGCAGCCAAGATCCGGCAGGGCTAACAAATGAAAAACTGTTTTTT

j_gene: TRBJ1-5
v_gene: TRBV20-1
abundance: many
d_gene: TRBD1
CDR3aa: CSALGQGERQPQHF
CDR3nt: TGCAGTGCATTGGGACAGGGGGAGCGGCAGCCCCAGCATTTT

j_gene: TRBJ2-3
v_gene: TRBV7-6
abundance: NA
d_gene: NA
CDR3aa: CASSLASLAGDTQYF
CDR3nt: TGTGCCAGCAGCTTAGCGTCACTAGCTGGGGATACGCAGTATTTT

j_gene: TRBJ2-3
v_gene: TRBV5-4
abundance: NA
d_gene: NA
CDR3aa: CASSPSGGITDTQYF
CDR3nt: TGTGCCAGCAGCCCGTCCGGGGGTATTACAGATACGCAGTATTTT

j_gene: TRBJ2-1
v_gene: TRBV25-1
abundance: NA
d_gene: TRBD2
CDR3aa: CASSEGGENEQFF
CDR3nt: TGTGCCAGCAGTGAAGGGGGGGAGAATGAGCAGTTCTTC

j_gene: TRBJ2-7
v_gene: TRBV6-5
abundance: once
d_gene: NA
CDR3aa: CASSYSRGYEQYF
CDR3nt: TGTGCCAGCAGTTACTCCCGGGGCTACGAGCAGTACTTC

j_gene: TRBJ2-7
v_gene: TRBV2
abundance: NA
d_gene: TRBD1
CDR3aa: CASLRTGDPYEQYF
CDR3nt: TGTGCCAGTCTGAGGACAGGGGACCCCTACGAGCAGTACTTC

j_gene: TRBJ2-5
v_gene: TRBV4-2
abundance: few
d_gene: NA
CDR3aa: CASSQEGRTQETQYF
CDR3nt: TGTGCCAGCAGCCAAGAGGGGCGGACCCAAGAGACCCAGTACTTC

j_gene: TRBJ2-5
v_gene: TRBV30
abundance: NA
d_gene: TRBD1
CDR3aa: CAYVKQGTRETQYF
CDR3nt: TGTGCCTACGTAAAACAGGGGACGAGAGAGACCCAGTACTTC

j_gene: TRBJ2-5
v_gene: TRBV29-1
abundance: NA
d_gene: TRBD2
CDR3aa: CSVGRLAGVETQYF
CDR3nt: TGCAGCGTTGGCCGCCTAGCGGGAGTAGAGACCCAGTACTTC

j_gene: TRBJ1-1
v_gene: TRBV29-1
abundance: NA
d_gene: NA
CDR3aa: CSVPRVSVGAFF
CDR3nt: TGCAGCGTCCCCAGGGTATCGGTAGGAGCTTTCTTT

j_gene: TRBJ1-3
v_gene: TRBV4-2
abundance: few
d_gene: NA
CDR3aa: CASSQDPRISGNTIYF
CDR3nt: TGTGCCAGCAGCCAAGACCCGCGGATCTCTGGAAACACCATATATTTT

j_gene: TRBJ1-4
v_gene: TRBV15
abundance: NA
d_gene: NA
CDR3aa: CATSRFRAKGLDEKLFF
CDR3nt: TGTGCCACCAGCAGATTCCGGGCCAAGGGCCTAGATGAAAAACTGTTTTTT

j_gene: TRBJ2-1
v_gene: TRBV20-1
abundance: NA
d_gene: NA
CDR3aa: CSANSPDNEQFF
CDR3nt: TGCAGTGCTAATTCCCCTGACAATGAGCAGTTCTTC

j_gene: TRBJ2-2
v_gene: TRBV7-9
abundance: NA
d_gene: NA
CDR3aa: CASSLTGDKPPGELFF
CDR3nt: TGTGCCAGCAGCTTGACGGGCGATAAACCCCCCGGGGAGCTGTTTTTT

j_gene: TRBJ2-3
v_gene: TRBV10-3
abundance: NA
d_gene: TRBD2
CDR3aa: CAISGVAGGADTQYF
CDR3nt: TGTGCCATCAGCGGAGTAGCGGGAGGTGCAGATACGCAGTATTTT

j_gene: TRBJ2-3
v_gene: TRBV6-5
abundance: NA
d_gene: NA
CDR3aa: CASSYEGGSDTQYF
CDR3nt: TGTGCCAGCAGTTACGAGGGCGGGTCAGATACGCAGTATTTT

j_gene: TRBJ1-4
v_gene: TRBV27
abundance: NA
d_gene: TRBD1
CDR3aa: CASSSRWTGGLIGKLFF
CDR3nt: TGTGCCAGCAGTTCGCGATGGACAGGGGGTCTCATTGGAAAACTGTTTTTT

j_gene: TRBJ2-1
v_gene: TRBV6-5
abundance: NA
d_gene: NA
CDR3aa: CASSPPGTYNEQFF
CDR3nt: TGTGCCAGCAGTCCCCCCGGGACATACAATGAGCAGTTCTTC

j_gene: TRBJ1-2
v_gene: TRBV5-1
abundance: few
d_gene: NA
CDR3aa: CASRPTPATHPNYGYTF
CDR3nt: TGCGCCAGCAGACCAACACCTGCAACCCACCCAAACTATGGCTACACCTTC

j_gene: TRBJ1-2
v_gene: TRBV29-1
abundance: NA
d_gene: TRBD1
CDR3aa: CSVNRGRNGYTF
CDR3nt: TGCAGCGTTAACAGGGGGCGAAATGGCTACACCTTC

j_gene: TRBJ2-5
v_gene: TRBV9
abundance: NA
d_gene: NA
CDR3aa: CASSGEFLETQYF
CDR3nt: TGTGCCAGCAGCGGAGAATTTTTGGAGACCCAGTACTTC